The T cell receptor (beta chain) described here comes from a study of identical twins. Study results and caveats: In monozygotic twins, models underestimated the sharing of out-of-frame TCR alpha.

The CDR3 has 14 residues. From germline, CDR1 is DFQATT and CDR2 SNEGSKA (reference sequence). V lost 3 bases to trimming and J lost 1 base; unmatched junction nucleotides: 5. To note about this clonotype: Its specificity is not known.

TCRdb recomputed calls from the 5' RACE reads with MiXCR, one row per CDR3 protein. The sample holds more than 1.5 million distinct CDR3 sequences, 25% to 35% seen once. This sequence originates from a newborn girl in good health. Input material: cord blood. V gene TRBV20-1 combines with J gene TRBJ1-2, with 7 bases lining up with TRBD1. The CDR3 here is CSARVRGFNYGYTF. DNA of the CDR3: TGCAGTGCTAGGGTCAGGGGGTTTAACTATGGCTACACCTTC.